Following are 29 T cell receptor beta chains from one sample sequenced in a study of CD8+CD57+ T cells in acquired aplastic anemia. Genomic DNA, the template, was used for profiling of the TCR beta VDJ and CDR3. TCRdb used MiXCR to reprocess the reads, holding one entry per CDR3 protein. The sample yields some 120,000 distinct CDR3 sequences, 50% to 70% seen once. CD8+CD57+ cell expansion had been shown by flow cytometry in patients chosen for sequencing. The sequenced sample was sorted CD4+, CD8+, or CD8+CD57+ T cells (not recorded which) from PBMCs. The receptors shown here come from a human donor with aplastic anemia.

The V and J genes are TRBV2 and TRBJ2-2; D remains ambiguous. The V end was cut by 4 bases, the J end by 4 bases, with 10 bases between. In germline, CDR1 is SNHLY, CDR2 FYNNEI. This CDR3 is built from 14 residues. DNA for the CDR3: TGTGCCAGCAGTGTAGATTGGCCCACCGGGGAGCTGTTTTTT. Protein: CASSVDWPTGELFF.

This clonotype showed up many times. The chain's CDR3 is CASSSGQGIRYGYTF. CDR3 nucleotide sequence: TGTGCCAGCAGCTCTGGACAGGGGATTCGCTATGGCTACACCTTC. The chain is built from TRBV7-9 and TRBJ1-2; TRBD1 aligns across 9 bases. V gave up 4 bases and J gave up 4 bases; unmatched junction bases: 7. Germline V CDR1 and CDR2: SEHNR, FQNEAQ (reference sequence). The CDR3 covers 15 residues.

The rearrangement uses TRBV20-1 and TRBJ1-3, with a possible D match to TRBD1 (6 bases). The germline V gene encodes CDR1 DFQATT and CDR2 SNEGSKA (reference sequence). V lost 0 bases, J lost 7 bases, and 16 bases lay in between. The CDR3 sequence is 15 residues long. The CDR3 protein is CSARDFQGMENTIYF. In nucleotides, the CDR3 is TGCAGTGCTAGAGATTTTCAGGGGATGGAGAACACCATATATTTT.

This clonotype was found once. CDR3 residues: CASNGGPGDTEAFF. DNA of the CDR3: TGTGCCAGCAACGGGGGGCCCGGGGACACTGAAGCTTTCTTT. The rearrangement links TRBV25-1 to TRBJ1-1; tentative D call: TRBD1 (6 bases). Per the germline V gene, CDR1 is MGHDK and CDR2 is SYGVNS. The CDR3 has 14 residues. The V and J ends lost 7 bases and 3 bases respectively, with 15 bases between them.

This clonotype has a handful of counts. The chain combines TRBV24-1 with TRBJ2-5; TRBD2 matches at 10 bases. J was trimmed by 5 bases and V by 3 bases; bases with no gene match: 11. Germline CDR1 and CDR2: KGHDR and SFDVKD. The length of the CDR3 is 17 residues. CDR3 in DNA: TGTGCCACCAGTGATACTCACCTAGCGGGAGTAAGGGAGACCCAGTACTTC. Residues: CATSDTHLAGVRETQYF.

The rearrangement joins TRBV10-2 to TRBJ1-3; D not certain. The CDR3 is 15 residues long. V was pared by 6 bases and J by 4 bases, with 16 bases between. The V gene's germline CDR1 is WSHSY and CDR2 SAAADI. The CDR3 nucleotides are TGCGCCAGCAGCGAGAGGGAATCGGCCGGAAACACCATATATTTT. This sequence encodes CASSERESAGNTIYF.

The chain combines TRBV10-1 with TRBJ1-2; no clear D gene. Trimming took off 0 bases at V and 6 bases at J, with 8 bases between the two ends. This CDR3 contains 13 residues. Germline CDR1 and CDR2: WNHNN and SYGVQD (reference sequence). This CDR3 reads CASSESPGHGYTF. The CDR3 nucleotides are TGCGCCAGCAGTGAGTCGCCTGGGCATGGCTACACCTTC.

This chain uses TRBV20-1 with TRBJ2-5, with 7 positions matching TRBD2. The CDR3 consists of 13 residues. V lost 6 bases, J lost 3 bases, and 7 bases stayed unmatched. CDR1 is DFQATT, CDR2 SNEGSKA, per germline (reference sequence). The CDR3 region has the DNA TGCAGTGCAGCCGTTCTAGCGGAAGAGACCCAGTACTTC. Protein product: CSAAVLAEETQYF.

This sequence joins TRBV24-1 and TRBJ2-1, with D perhaps matching TRBD1 or TRBD2 (5 bases each). The CDR3 is 15 residues long. CDR1 and CDR2 from the germline V gene are KGHDR and SFDVKD. V was pared by 4 bases and J by 4 bases, with 13 bases between. The CDR3 sequence: CATSENGAQYNEQFF. CDR3 DNA sequence: TGTGCCACCAGTGAAAACGGGGCACAATACAATGAGCAGTTCTTC.

To note about this clonotype: Because it lacks the conserved phenylalanine or tryptophan at the end, this CDR3 is likely a read error. No DNA is shown, since the ends of the CDR3 on it are uncertain; the CDR3 is the one TCRdb lists. The J gene is TRBJ1-1, the V gene TRBV20-1. The CDR3 spans 13 amino acids, including both terminal residues. Germline loops: CDR1 DFQATT, CDR2 SNEGSKA (reference sequence). This chain's CDR3 is CSATWERNTEVFL.

The genes are TRBV7-2 and TRBJ2-1; 9 positions agree with TRBD2. Germline CDR1 is SGHTA and CDR2 is FQGNSA. V was clipped by 0 bases and J by 4 bases; unmatched bases: 4. The CDR3 runs to 16 residues. The CDR3 DNA is TGTGCCAGCAGCTTAGCTAGCGGGAGTCATTACAATGAGCAGTTCTTC. The encoded protein is CASSLASGSHYNEQFF.

This sequence joins TRBV2 and TRBJ2-3; 8 nucleotides line up with TRBD2. The ends lost 4 bases at V and 0 bases at J; junction bases unmatched: 9. The CDR3 has 17 amino acids. CDR1 and CDR2 from the germline V gene are SNHLY and FYNNEI. The CDR3 region has the DNA TGTGCCAGCAGTGTGGGGGTGTCTAGCGGGAGCACAGATACGCAGTATTTT. Translating gives CASSVGVSSGSTDTQYF.

This clonotype was counted between two and nine times. The chain uses TRBV9 and TRBJ2-7, with 8 positions matching TRBD1. The V segment lost 4 bases and the J segment 0 bases; nucleotides outside the gene matches: 6. The germline gives CDR1 SGDLS, CDR2 YYNGEE. CDR3 length: 15 residues. The CDR3 coding sequence is TGTGCCAGCAGCTTCGGACAGGGTCTCTCCTACGAGCAGTACTTC. Amino acid sequence: CASSFGQGLSYEQYF.

The V and J genes are TRBV11-2 and TRBJ2-2; 7 nucleotides align to TRBD1. V gave up 5 bases and J gave up 7 bases; unmatched junction bases: 13. CDR1 SGHAT and CDR2 FQNNGV come from the germline V gene. There are 16 residues in the CDR3. The CDR3 DNA sequence: TGTGCCAGCAGCCATCGGGACAGATTAAAAGACGGGGAGCTGTTTTTT. Translated, it gives CASSHRDRLKDGELFF.

This clonotype was seen ten or more times. The chain has TRBV13 and TRBJ2-5, with TRBD2 matching over 9 bases. The CDR3 spans 14 residues. V shed 5 bases and J 5 bases; nucleotides not matched to a gene: 6. CDR1 and CDR2 (germline): PRHDT, FYEKMQ (reference sequence). CDR3 bases: TGTGCCAGCAGCCCACATGCGGGAGGGGAGACCCAGTACTTC. As protein: CASSPHAGGETQYF.

This chain uses TRBV25-1 with TRBJ2-2; D not certain. Trimming removed 4 bases from V and 0 bases from J, with 6 bases in between. From germline, CDR1 is MGHDK and CDR2 SYGVNS. The CDR3 runs to 14 residues. The CDR3 region has the DNA TGTGCCAGCAGTGCTCTCGCGAACACCGGGGAGCTGTTTTTT. Amino acids: CASSALANTGELFF.

This clonotype was seen at least ten times. The chain links TRBV5-4 to TRBJ2-7; 12 nucleotides agree with TRBD1. CDR1 and CDR2 from the germline V gene are SGHNT and YYREEE (reference sequence). The junction had 2 bases not matched to a gene; V was cut back by 3 bases and J by 7 bases. The CDR3 length is 13 residues. CDR3 in amino acids: CASSWDRGLEQYF. The CDR3, as DNA: TGTGCCAGCAGCTGGGACAGGGGGCTTGAGCAGTACTTC.

In this sample, this clonotype turned up many times. This chain joins TRBV24-1 and TRBJ2-5; D possibly matches TRBD1 or TRBD2 (5 bases each). With 3 bases removed from V and 5 bases from J, the gap between germline ends came to 15 bases. CDR1 is KGHDR, CDR2 SFDVKD, per germline. The CDR3 covers 15 residues. This CDR3 reads CATSDGTTTRETQYF. The DNA for the CDR3 is TGTGCCACCAGTGATGGGACCACAACGAGGGAGACCCAGTACTTC.

This clonotype was observed many times. The genes are TRBV7-8 and TRBJ1-2; 10 bases map to TRBD1. The V segment lost 5 bases and the J segment 8 bases; nucleotides outside the gene matches: 17. CDR3 length equals 17 residues. The germline V gene encodes CDR1 SGHVS and CDR2 FQNEAQ. The CDR3 spells CASSPTGQGPLQVGYTF. CDR3 sequence (DNA): TGTGCCAGCAGCCCAACGGGACAGGGGCCTCTACAGGTGGGCTACACCTTC. The full variable domain, with the rest looked up from reference TRBV7-8 and TRBJ1-2, is GAGVSQSPRYKVAKRGQDVALRCDPISGHVSLFWYQQALGQGPEFLTYFQNEAQLDKSGLPSDRFFAERPEGSVSTLKIQRTQQEDSAVYLCASSPTGQGPLQVGYTFGSGTRLTVV.

The J gene is TRBJ2-1, the V gene TRBV28; D is ambiguous. With 2 bases removed from V and 6 bases from J, the gap between germline ends came to 8 bases. The CDR3 consists of 13 residues. Germline-derived CDR1 and CDR2 are MDHEN and SYDVKM. DNA for the CDR3: TGTGCCAGCAGTTTAGGGCCTCCCAATGAGCAGTTCTTC. The encoded protein is CASSLGPPNEQFF. Using reference TRBV28 and TRBJ2-1 for the parts outside the CDR3, the full variable domain is DVKVTQSSRYLVKRTGEKVFLECVQDMDHENMFWYRQDPGLGLRLIYFSYDVKMKEKGDIPEGYSVSREKKERFSLILESASTNQTSMYLCASSLGPPNEQFFGPGTRLTVL.

This clonotype was picked up a small number of times. The J gene is TRBJ2-7, the V gene TRBV27, with unresolved D. Germline V gene data show CDR1 as MNHEY and CDR2 as SMNVEV (reference sequence). This CDR3 has 13 residues. The ends were cut back, 2 bases at V and 3 bases at J, with 8 bases in the middle. The CDR3 protein is CASSLGLYYEQYF. In DNA, the CDR3 is TGTGCCAGCAGTTTAGGGTTATACTACGAGCAGTACTTC.

A few counts support this clonotype. The rearrangement joins TRBV25-1 to TRBJ2-1, with TRBD2 as a possible D gene (5 bases). V lost 3 bases and J lost 9, with 15 bases in between. Germline lookup yields CDR1 MGHDK and CDR2 SYGVNS. This CDR3 has 14 amino acids. The CDR3 DNA reads TGTGCCAGCAGTGATGAAATGACGAGGGTTGAGCAGTTCTTC. As protein: CASSDEMTRVEQFF.

There are many counts of this clonotype. This chain links TRBV19 with TRBJ2-2; a possible D gene is TRBD1 (5 bases). Germline lookup yields CDR1 LNHDA and CDR2 SQIVND (reference sequence). The CDR3 is 11 amino acids. Trimming took 6 bases from V and 6 from J, leaving 5 bases between them. Here the CDR3 DNA reads TGTGCCAGTAGGACAGCCGGGGAGCTGTTTTTT. This codes for CASRTAGELFF. The full variable domain, with the rest looked up from reference TRBV19 and TRBJ2-2, is DGGITQSPKYLFRKEGQNVTLSCEQNLNHDAMYWYRQDPGQGLRLIYYSQIVNDFQKGDIAEGYSVSREKKESFPLTVTSAQKNPTAFYLCASRTAGELFFGEGSRLTVL.

V usage is TRBV5-1 and J usage is TRBJ2-7; D might be TRBD1 (5 bases). This CDR3 has 14 residues. The V gene lost 3 bases and the J gene lost 0 bases, with 10 bases spanning the gap. Germline CDR1 is SGHRS and CDR2 is YFSETQ. The CDR3 coding sequence is TGCGCCAGCAGCTCGCAGACAGCCTCCTACGAGCAGTACTTC. Its protein product is CASSSQTASYEQYF.

The chain uses TRBV29-1 and TRBJ1-4; 7 positions match TRBD1. The ends lost 7 bases at V and 3 bases at J; junction bases unmatched: 8. CDR1 is SQVTM and CDR2 is ANQGSEA in the germline V gene. The CDR3 runs 14 residues. This chain's CDR3 is CSGSLTGSNEKLFF. Here the CDR3 DNA reads TGCAGCGGCTCGCTGACAGGGTCTAATGAAAAACTGTTTTTT.

The genes are TRBV15 and TRBJ1-1; 7 bases are a match to TRBD1. This CDR3 region has 15 residues. In germline, CDR1 is LNHNV, CDR2 YYDKDF (reference sequence). With 3 bases clipped from V and 1 base from J, the junction kept 5 bases outside the gene matches. CDR3 DNA: TGTGCCACCAGCAGTCACAGGGGCTCGAACACTGAAGCTTTCTTT. Encoded protein: CATSSHRGSNTEAFF. Full variable domain (rest looked up from reference TRBV15 and TRBJ1-1): DAMVIQNPRYQVTQFGKPVTLSCSQTLNHNVMYWYQQKSSQAPKLLFHYYDKDFNNEADTPDNFQSRRPNTSFCFLDIRSPGLGDTAMYLCATSSHRGSNTEAFFGQGTRLTVV.

The rearrangement links TRBV20-1 to TRBJ1-1, with D maybe TRBD1 (5 bases). The CDR3 is 15 amino acids. V was cut by 2 bases and J by 3 bases, with 16 bases left in between. Germline-derived CDR1 and CDR2 are DFQATT and SNEGSKA (reference sequence). CDR3 in amino acids: CSARLTGRVHTEAFF. The CDR3 DNA sequence: TGCAGTGCTAGACTCACGGGGCGCGTGCACACTGAAGCTTTCTTT.

This clonotype showed up many times. V and J are TRBV15 and TRBJ1-5, with D hard to call. The V gene lost 1 base and the J gene lost 9 bases, with 10 bases spanning the gap. This CDR3 contains 13 residues. The germline gives CDR1 LNHNV, CDR2 YYDKDF (reference sequence). The CDR3 sequence: CATSRGAGRPQHF. CDR3 bases: TGTGCCACCAGCAGAGGCGCTGGACGGCCCCAGCATTTT.

This clonotype was detected once. The junction does not match germline at one end; this may be a read error. The chain carries TRBV19 and TRBJ2-5; TRBD1 matches 12 bases. Germline lookup yields CDR1 LNHDA and CDR2 SQIVND (reference sequence). The CDR3 loop spans 12 amino acids. Here the CDR3 reads CASRGQGATQHF. The CDR3 nucleotides read TGTGCCAGTAGGGGACAGGGGGCGACCCAGCACTTC.